This paragraph covers one TCR beta chain sequence. Its antigen is currently unknown. Graves' hyperthyroidism showing no ophthalmopathy progression within 18 months was considered stable. This sample stems from a study of T cells in Graves' hyperthyroidism and ophthalmopathy. Study outcomes and limitations: Most expanded thyroid clonotypes above 0.001 also appeared in blood.

It was RNA transcripts that yielded the amplified TCR beta CDR3 regions. The HTBI set primed first-round TCR CDR3 RT-PCR. MiXCR, run by TCRdb on the multiplex PCR reads, gives a single entry per CDR3 protein. The table lists about 580,000 distinct CDR3 sequences, approximately 44% of them singletons, with about 8% in the top ten. CDR3 length equals 11 residues. Germline V gene data show CDR1 as SQVTM and CDR2 as ANQGSEA. The germline V and J ends were trimmed by 4 bases and 6 bases, with 9 bases remaining between them. Material for sequencing was peripheral blood or thyroid tissue (not recorded which). The chain employs TRBV29-1 and TRBJ2-5, with a weak D call TRBD1 (5 bases). This clonotype was sampled from a young woman with Graves' hyperthyroidism. The CDR3 sequence is CSVGRGQTQYF. In DNA, the CDR3 is TGCAGCGTTGGTAGGGGCCAGACCCAGTACTTC.